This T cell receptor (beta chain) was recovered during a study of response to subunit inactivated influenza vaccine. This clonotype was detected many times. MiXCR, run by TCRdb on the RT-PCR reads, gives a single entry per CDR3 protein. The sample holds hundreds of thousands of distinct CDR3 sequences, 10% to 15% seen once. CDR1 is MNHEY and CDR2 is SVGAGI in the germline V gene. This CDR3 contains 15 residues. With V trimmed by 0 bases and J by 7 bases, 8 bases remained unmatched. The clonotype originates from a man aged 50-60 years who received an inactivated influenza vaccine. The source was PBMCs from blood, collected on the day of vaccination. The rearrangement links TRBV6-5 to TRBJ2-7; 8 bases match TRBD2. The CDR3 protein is CASSYSLGLAGEQYF. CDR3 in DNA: TGTGCCAGCAGTTACTCGTTGGGGCTAGCGGGTGAGCAGTACTTC.